A single sample gave rise to the 26 T cell receptor beta chains below, sequenced in a study of blood T cell repertoires in COVID-19. Measured with immunoSEQ multiplex PCR; TCRdb has only the in-frame clones, and not every one. This table holds some 170,000 clones, 70% to 80% found once. Specimen: peripheral blood. These receptors were collected from a man aged 55 to 70 with acute or convalescent COVID-19.

This chain uses TRBV9 with TRBJ2-1, with D possibly TRBD2 on 6 matching bases. The length of the CDR3 is 15 residues. V gave up 0 bases and J gave up 1 base, with 8 bases separating them. The germline gives CDR1 SGDLS, CDR2 YYNGEE. Here the CDR3 DNA reads TGTGCCAGCAGCGTAGGGGGGGAGTCCTACAATGAGCAGTTCTTC. Translation: CASSVGGESYNEQFF.

The chain joins TRBV2 to TRBJ1-5; 8 bases agree with TRBD1. The CDR3 runs 15 residues. V was clipped by 6 bases and J by 6 bases; unmatched bases: 10. Germline V CDR1 and CDR2: SNHLY, FYNNEI. The CDR3 DNA is TGTGCCAGCAGGTGGCAGGGGGCTGGTGGTCAGCCCCAGCATTTT. Translated: CASRWQGAGGQPQHF.

The V call is TRBV6-1, the J call TRBJ2-7, with D tentatively TRBD2 (5 bases). V gave up 2 bases and J gave up 7 bases, with 12 bases separating them. The CDR3 contains 13 residues. CDR1 is MNHNS and CDR2 is SASEGT in the germline V gene. The CDR3 nucleotides read TGTGCCAGCAGTGAATTAGGAGGAACGGAGCAGTACTTC. Its protein product is CASSELGGTEQYF.

The chain couples TRBV4-3 to TRBJ2-3, with a tentative D call TRBD2 (6 bases). CDR1 is LGHNA and CDR2 is YSLEER in the germline V gene. The CDR3 spans 18 residues. V dropped 0 bases and J dropped 1 base, with 17 bases sitting between them. DNA of the CDR3: TGCGCCAGCAGCCAAGACCGGGCGGGACCTGTTGGCACAGATACGCAGTATTTT. Amino acids: CASSQDRAGPVGTDTQYF.

This clone was seen a handful of times. CDR3 bases: TGTGCCTGGAACAGGGGGCGGGATGGCTACACCTTC. Its translation is CAWNRGRDGYTF. The V call is TRBV30, the J call TRBJ1-2; 9 nucleotides agree with TRBD1. This CDR3 is built from 12 residues. CDR1 is GTSNPN, CDR2 SVGIG, per germline (reference sequence). The junction had 3 bases not matched to a gene; V was cut back by 4 bases and J by 6 bases.

The rearrangement uses TRBV9 and TRBJ1-1, with TRBD1 matching 10 bases. Germline V lookup: CDR1 SGDLS, CDR2 YYNGEE. The CDR3 covers 15 residues. After removal of 0 bases from V and 3 bases from J, the junction contained 2 bases not matched to a gene. As DNA, the CDR3 is TGTGCCAGCAGCGTAGTGGGACAGGGGTACACTGAAGCTTTCTTT. It is translated as CASSVVGQGYTEAFF.

CDR3 nucleotides: TGTGCCAGCAGTGGACTAGCGGGGGGTAGAAATGAGCAGTTCTTC. Translated: CASSGLAGGRNEQFF. The gene calls are TRBV2 and TRBJ2-1; 13 positions agree with TRBD2. Germline V CDR1 and CDR2: SNHLY, FYNNEI. The junction had 4 bases not matched to a gene; V was cut back by 4 bases and J by 7 bases. The CDR3 totals 15 residues.

This clone was seen more than once but under ten times. The chain employs TRBV20-1 and TRBJ1-5; the match to TRBD1 covers 9 bases. From germline, CDR1 is DFQATT and CDR2 SNEGSKA (reference sequence). The junction had 6 bases not matched to a gene; V was cut back by 3 bases and J by 6 bases. This CDR3 is 14 amino acids long. This chain's CDR3 is CSASSPTGGQPQHF. The CDR3, as DNA: TGCAGTGCTAGTTCGCCGACAGGGGGTCAGCCCCAGCATTTT.

This sequence joins TRBV5-1 and TRBJ2-6; no firm D call. CDR1 is SGHRS and CDR2 is YFSETQ in the germline V gene. The CDR3 totals 17 residues. Trimming left V 1 base short and J 2 bases short, with 13 bases between. Here the CDR3 reads CASSLLPSTAGANVLTF. The CDR3, as DNA: TGCGCCAGCAGCTTGTTACCATCTACAGCTGGGGCCAACGTCCTGACTTTC. The full variable domain, with the rest looked up from reference TRBV5-1 and TRBJ2-6, is KAGVTQTPRYLIKTRGQQVTLSCSPISGHRSVSWYQQTPGQGLQFLFEYFSETQRNKGNFPGRFSGRQFSNSRSEMNVSTLELGDSALYLCASSLLPSTAGANVLTFGAGSRLTVL.

The V gene is TRBV2, the J gene TRBJ1-5, with a weak D call TRBD1 (5 bases). The CDR3 is made up of 13 amino acids. Germline-derived CDR1 and CDR2 are SNHLY and FYNNEI. Trimming took off 0 bases at V and 6 bases at J, with 6 bases between the two ends. CDR3 DNA sequence: TGTGCCAGCAGTGAAGCAGGGGTTCAGCCCCAGCATTTT. The encoded protein is CASSEAGVQPQHF.

The chain is built from TRBV15 and TRBJ1-5; D is ambiguous. This CDR3 is 15 amino acids long. The germline CDR1 and CDR2 sequences are LNHNV and YYDKDF (reference sequence). Trimming shortened V by 0 bases and J by 1 base, and 7 bases separated the two germline ends. CDR3 coding DNA: TGTGCCACCAGCAGAGATCCCCGGAGCAATCAGCCCCAGCATTTT. It translates to CATSRDPRSNQPQHF.

This clone was found once. The chain couples TRBV12-5 to TRBJ2-7; 10 nucleotides align to TRBD1. V dropped 2 bases and J dropped 7; count of bases not matched to a gene: 8. Germline V gene lookup returns CDR1 LGHNT and CDR2 FRNRAP. CDR3 length: 15 residues. CDR3 amino acids: CASGLYRDRGLEQYF. The CDR3 DNA reads as TGTGCTAGTGGTTTGTACAGGGACAGGGGTCTTGAGCAGTACTTC.

This chain connects TRBV7-2 to TRBJ2-3, with 7 bases matching TRBD2. CDR1 and CDR2 from the germline V gene are SGHTA and FQGNSA. V trimming: 5 bases; J trimming: 2 bases; junction bases outside the gene matches: 4. This CDR3 has 14 amino acids. For the CDR3, the DNA is TGTGCCAGCAGCCTTAGCGGGTACACAGATACGCAGTATTTT. It is translated as CASSLSGYTDTQYF.

The chain is built from TRBV29-1 and TRBJ1-4; 7 bases are shared with TRBD1. The germline V gene encodes CDR1 SQVTM and CDR2 ANQGSEA. J lost 4 bases, V lost 4 bases, and 6 bases had no gene match. The CDR3 sequence is 14 residues long. CDR3 nucleotides: TGCAGCGTTGGAGTCCGGGACAGTAATGAAAAACTGTTTTTT. Translated: CSVGVRDSNEKLFF.

This clone was seen only a few times. The rearrangement uses TRBV10-2 and TRBJ2-7; 9 bases are shared with TRBD2. Germline values: CDR1 WSHSY, CDR2 SAAADI. The length of the CDR3 is 15 residues. V was pared by 3 bases and J by 1 base, with 4 bases of the junction left unmatched. The CDR3 reads CASSEGLAGSYEQYF. Written as DNA, the CDR3 is TGCGCCAGCAGTGAAGGGCTAGCGGGGTCCTACGAGCAGTACTTC.

This clone was counted a single time. This sequence joins TRBV27 and TRBJ2-6; TRBD1 matches at 10 bases. Germline CDR1 reads MNHEY; CDR2 reads SMNVEV (reference sequence). V shed 3 bases and J 0 bases; nucleotides not matched to a gene: 11. CDR3 length: 20 residues. The CDR3 sequence: CASSFRGQGTAPSGANVLTF. CDR3 nucleotide sequence: TGTGCCAGCAGTTTTAGGGGACAGGGGACCGCCCCCTCTGGGGCCAACGTCCTGACTTTC.

This chain uses TRBV5-4 with TRBJ1-2; TRBD1 matches 8 bases. The CDR3 is 16 amino acids. V shed 2 bases and J 6 bases; nucleotides not matched to a gene: 12. CDR1 and CDR2 (germline): SGHNT, YYREEE (reference sequence). The CDR3 sequence: CASSFFSGGAHNGYTF. In nucleotides, the CDR3 is TGTGCCAGCAGCTTCTTCTCAGGGGGCGCGCATAATGGCTACACCTTC.

This rearrangement joins TRBV30 to TRBJ2-1; maybe TRBD1 (5 bases). V lost 8 bases to trimming and J lost 8 bases, with 16 bases between them. The CDR3 is made up of 12 amino acids. Germline V gene lookup returns CDR1 GTSNPN and CDR2 SVGIG (reference sequence). The CDR3 DNA sequence: TGTGCCCACGGACACTCATGGGATGAGCAGTTCTTC. It yields the protein CAHGHSWDEQFF.

DNA of the CDR3: TGTGCCAGCAGCCGGGGACAGGAAAGATCCGGGGAGCTGTTTTTT. Protein product: CASSRGQERSGELFF. J is TRBJ2-2 and V is TRBV11-2, with 8 bases that match TRBD1. Losses at the gene ends were 5 bases for V and 6 bases for J; bases not matched to a gene: 8. CDR3 length: 15 residues. From germline, CDR1 is SGHAT and CDR2 FQNNGV.

In this sample, this clone turned up a few times. The chain is built from TRBV19 and TRBJ2-2; a weak D match, TRBD1 (6 bases). The V gene lost 0 bases and the J gene lost 4 bases, with 6 bases spanning the gap. The CDR3 covers 14 residues. Germline V gene data show CDR1 as LNHDA and CDR2 as SQIVND (reference sequence). CDR3 in amino acids: CASSIDRGTGELFF. In DNA form, the CDR3 reads TGTGCCAGTAGTATAGACAGGGGCACCGGGGAGCTGTTTTTT.

The chain has TRBV13 and TRBJ1-5; 7 bases agree with TRBD1. The CDR3 runs to 15 residues. Germline CDR1 and CDR2: PRHDT and FYEKMQ (reference sequence). With V trimmed by 0 bases and J by 4 bases, 3 bases remained unmatched. The CDR3 bases are TGTGCCAGCAGCTTAGGGGGGACAGCTAATCAGCCCCAGCATTTT. Its protein product is CASSLGGTANQPQHF.

The CDR3 reads CATSDSRDRGSGANVLTF. CDR3 nucleotide sequence: TGTGCCACCAGTGATAGCCGGGACAGGGGGTCTGGGGCCAACGTCCTGACTTTC. The rearrangement uses TRBV24-1 and TRBJ2-6; 11 bases line up with TRBD1. With 3 bases clipped from V and 1 base from J, the junction kept 4 bases outside the gene matches. The CDR3 covers 18 residues. Germline-derived CDR1 and CDR2 are KGHDR and SFDVKD.

This clone turned up a few times. The chain combines TRBV7-2 with TRBJ2-1; D might be TRBD2 (6 bases). Germline CDR1 is SGHTA and CDR2 is FQGNSA. Trimming removed 5 bases at V and 10 bases at J, with 18 bases between. This CDR3 comprises 14 residues. This CDR3 is CASSPTGTVGEQFF. In DNA, the CDR3 is TGTGCCAGCAGCCCGACCGGGACTGTCGGCGAGCAGTTCTTC.

J is TRBJ2-1 and V is TRBV5-1, with 9 bases lining up with TRBD1. Germline loops: CDR1 SGHRS, CDR2 YFSETQ. The V and J ends lost 4 bases and 9 bases, in that order; junction bases with no gene match: 14. This CDR3 has 16 residues. CDR3 amino acids: CASSPSPGTGSSEQFF. In nucleotides, the CDR3 is TGCGCCAGCAGCCCCTCTCCCGGGACAGGGTCTTCTGAGCAGTTCTTC.

The rearrangement joins TRBV5-4 to TRBJ2-6, with D maybe TRBD1 (5 bases). Trimming took off 1 base at V and 4 bases at J, with 9 bases between the two ends. The germline gives CDR1 SGHNT, CDR2 YYREEE (reference sequence). The CDR3 totals 15 residues. In DNA form, the CDR3 reads TGTGCCAGCAGCTTGCCAGGGTCCGGGGCCAACGTCCTGACTTTC. Translated, it gives CASSLPGSGANVLTF.

The rearrangement joins TRBV7-3 to TRBJ1-1; D gene ambiguous. CDR1 is SGHTA and CDR2 is FQGTGA in the germline V gene. The CDR3 consists of 13 residues. V was cut by 5 bases and J by 1 base, with 8 bases left in between. The CDR3 spells CASSVRENTEAFF. CDR3 bases: TGTGCCAGCAGCGTTCGAGAGAACACTGAAGCTTTCTTT.